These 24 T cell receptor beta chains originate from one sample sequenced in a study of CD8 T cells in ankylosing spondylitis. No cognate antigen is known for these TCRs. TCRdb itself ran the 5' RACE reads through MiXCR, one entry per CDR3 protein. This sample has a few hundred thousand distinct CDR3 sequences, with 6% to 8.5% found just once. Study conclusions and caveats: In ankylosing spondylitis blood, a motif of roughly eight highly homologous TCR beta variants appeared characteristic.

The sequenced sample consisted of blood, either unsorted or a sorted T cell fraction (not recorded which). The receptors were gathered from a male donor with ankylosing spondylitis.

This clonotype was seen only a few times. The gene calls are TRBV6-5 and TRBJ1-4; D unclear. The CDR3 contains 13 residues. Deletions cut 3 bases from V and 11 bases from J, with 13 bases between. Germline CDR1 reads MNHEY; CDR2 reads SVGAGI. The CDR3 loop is CASSYGTREKLFF. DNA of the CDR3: TGTGCCAGCAGTTATGGAACGAGGGAGAAACTGTTTTTT.

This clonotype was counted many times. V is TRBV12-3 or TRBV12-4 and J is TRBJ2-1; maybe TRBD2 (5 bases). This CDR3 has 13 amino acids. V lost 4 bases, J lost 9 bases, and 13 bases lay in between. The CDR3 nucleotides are TGTGCCAGCAGTTCCCAATGGGAGAGTGAGCAGTTCTTC. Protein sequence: CASSSQWESEQFF.

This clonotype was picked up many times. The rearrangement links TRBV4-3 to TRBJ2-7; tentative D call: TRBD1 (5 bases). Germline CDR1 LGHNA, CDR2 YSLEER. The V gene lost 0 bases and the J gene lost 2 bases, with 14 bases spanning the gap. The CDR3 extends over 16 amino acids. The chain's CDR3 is CASSQDVSGPTYEQYF. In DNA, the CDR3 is TGCGCCAGCAGCCAAGATGTTTCAGGGCCCACCTACGAGCAGTACTTC.

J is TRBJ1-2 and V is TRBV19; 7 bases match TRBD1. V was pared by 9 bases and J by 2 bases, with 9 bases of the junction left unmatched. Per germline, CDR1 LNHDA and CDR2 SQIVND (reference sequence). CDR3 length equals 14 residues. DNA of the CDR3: TGTGCCAGCCGAAACAGGGGCTTCAACTATGGCTACACCTTC. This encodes CASRNRGFNYGYTF.

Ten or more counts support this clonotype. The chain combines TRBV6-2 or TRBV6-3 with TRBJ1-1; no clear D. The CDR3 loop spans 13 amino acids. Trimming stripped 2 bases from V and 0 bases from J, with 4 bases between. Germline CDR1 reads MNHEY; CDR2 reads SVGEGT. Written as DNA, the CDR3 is TGTGCCAGCAGTTACCTGGTGAACACTGAAGCTTTCTTT. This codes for CASSYLVNTEAFF.

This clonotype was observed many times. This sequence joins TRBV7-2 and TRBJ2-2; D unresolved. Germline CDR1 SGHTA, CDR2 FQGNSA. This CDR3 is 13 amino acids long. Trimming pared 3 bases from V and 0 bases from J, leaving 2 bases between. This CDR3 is CASSFTNTGELFF. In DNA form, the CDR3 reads TGTGCCAGCAGCTTCACGAACACCGGGGAGCTGTTTTTT.

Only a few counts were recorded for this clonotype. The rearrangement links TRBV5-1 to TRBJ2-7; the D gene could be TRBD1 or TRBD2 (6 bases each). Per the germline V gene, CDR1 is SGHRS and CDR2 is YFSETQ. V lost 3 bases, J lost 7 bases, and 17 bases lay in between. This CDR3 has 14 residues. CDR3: CASSSYRVAGEQYF. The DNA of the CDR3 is TGCGCCAGCAGCTCGTACAGGGTCGCGGGGGAGCAGTACTTC.

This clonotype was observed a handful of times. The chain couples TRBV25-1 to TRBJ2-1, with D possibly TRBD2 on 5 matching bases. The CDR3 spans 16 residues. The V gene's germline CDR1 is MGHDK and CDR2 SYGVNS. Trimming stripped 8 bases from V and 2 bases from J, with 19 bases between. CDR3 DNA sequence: TGTGCCAGCTCCCTCCACACGGGAAAGACCTACAATGAGCAGTTCTTC. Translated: CASSLHTGKTYNEQFF.

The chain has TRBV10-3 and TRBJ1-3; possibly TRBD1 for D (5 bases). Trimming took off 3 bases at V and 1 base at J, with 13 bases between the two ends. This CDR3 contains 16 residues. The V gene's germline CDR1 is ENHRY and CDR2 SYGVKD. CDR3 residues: CAISDPLDSSGNTIYF. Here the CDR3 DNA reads TGTGCCATCAGTGACCCTTTAGACAGTTCTGGAAACACCATATATTTT.

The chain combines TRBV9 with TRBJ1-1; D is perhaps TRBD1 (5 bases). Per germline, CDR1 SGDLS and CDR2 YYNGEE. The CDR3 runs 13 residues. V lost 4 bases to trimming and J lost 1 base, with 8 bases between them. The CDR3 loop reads CASSIDRNTEAFF. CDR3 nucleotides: TGTGCCAGCAGCATAGACAGGAACACTGAAGCTTTCTTT. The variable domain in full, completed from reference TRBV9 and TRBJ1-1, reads DSGVTQTPKHLITATGQRVTLRCSPRSGDLSVYWYQQSLDQGLQFLIQYYNGEERAKGNILERFSAQQFPDLHSELNLSSLELGDSALYFCASSIDRNTEAFFGQGTRLTVV.

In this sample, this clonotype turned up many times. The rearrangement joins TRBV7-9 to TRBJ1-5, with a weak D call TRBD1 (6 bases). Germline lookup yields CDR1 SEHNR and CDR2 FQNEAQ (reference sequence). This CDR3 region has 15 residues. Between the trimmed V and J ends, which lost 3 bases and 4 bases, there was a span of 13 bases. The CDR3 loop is CASSFSQGLNQPQHF. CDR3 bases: TGTGCCAGCAGCTTCTCACAGGGCCTGAATCAGCCCCAGCATTTT.

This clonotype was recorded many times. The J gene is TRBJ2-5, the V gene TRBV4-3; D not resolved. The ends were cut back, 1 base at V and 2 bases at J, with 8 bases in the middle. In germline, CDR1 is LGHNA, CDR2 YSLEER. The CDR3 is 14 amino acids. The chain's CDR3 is CASSQGLIQETQYF. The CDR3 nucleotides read TGCGCCAGCAGCCAAGGGCTAATTCAAGAGACCCAGTACTTC.

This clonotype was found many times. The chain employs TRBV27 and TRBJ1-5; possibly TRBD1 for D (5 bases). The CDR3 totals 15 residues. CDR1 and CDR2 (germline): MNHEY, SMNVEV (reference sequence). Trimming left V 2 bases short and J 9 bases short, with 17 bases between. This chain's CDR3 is CASSLRGRAVGPQHF. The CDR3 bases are TGTGCCAGCAGTTTACGCGGCAGGGCAGTGGGGCCCCAGCATTTT.

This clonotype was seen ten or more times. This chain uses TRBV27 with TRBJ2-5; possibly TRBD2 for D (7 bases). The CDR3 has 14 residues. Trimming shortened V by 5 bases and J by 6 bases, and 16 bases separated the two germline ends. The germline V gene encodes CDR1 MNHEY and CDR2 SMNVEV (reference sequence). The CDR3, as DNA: TGTGCCAGCAGTATGCAGATGGGGGGGCAGACCCAGTACTTC. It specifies CASSMQMGGQTQYF.

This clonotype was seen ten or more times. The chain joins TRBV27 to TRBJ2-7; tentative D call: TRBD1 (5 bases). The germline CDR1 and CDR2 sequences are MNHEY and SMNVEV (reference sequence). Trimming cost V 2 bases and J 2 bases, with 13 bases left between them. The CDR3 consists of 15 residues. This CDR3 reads CASSLIAGNPYEQYF. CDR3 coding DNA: TGTGCCAGCAGTTTAATCGCAGGGAACCCCTACGAGCAGTACTTC.

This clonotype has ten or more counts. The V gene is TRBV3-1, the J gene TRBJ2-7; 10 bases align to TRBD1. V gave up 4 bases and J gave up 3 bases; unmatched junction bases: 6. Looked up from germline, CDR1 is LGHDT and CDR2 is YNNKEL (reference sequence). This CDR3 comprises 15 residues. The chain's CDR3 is CASSRADRGSYEQYF. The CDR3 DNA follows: TGTGCCAGCAGCCGGGCGGACAGGGGGAGCTACGAGCAGTACTTC.

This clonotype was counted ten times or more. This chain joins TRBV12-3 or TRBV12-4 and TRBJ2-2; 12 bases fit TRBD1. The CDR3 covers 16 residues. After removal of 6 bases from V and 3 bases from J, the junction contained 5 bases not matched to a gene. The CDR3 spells CASSRRDRGHTGELFF. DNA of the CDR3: TGTGCCAGCAGCCGACGGGACAGGGGGCACACCGGGGAGCTGTTTTTT.

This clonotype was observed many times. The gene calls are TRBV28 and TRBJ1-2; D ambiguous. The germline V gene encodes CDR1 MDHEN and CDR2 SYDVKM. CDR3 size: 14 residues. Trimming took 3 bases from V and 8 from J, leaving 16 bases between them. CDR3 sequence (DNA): TGTGCCAGCAGTTTTCAGGACGCGCTATACGGCTACACCTTC. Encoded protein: CASSFQDALYGYTF.

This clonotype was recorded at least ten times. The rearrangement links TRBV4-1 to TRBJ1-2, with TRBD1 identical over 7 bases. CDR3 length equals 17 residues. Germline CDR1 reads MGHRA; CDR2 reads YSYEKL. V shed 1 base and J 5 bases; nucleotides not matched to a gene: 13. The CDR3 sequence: CASSQGTGTDRRYGYTF. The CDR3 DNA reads TGCGCCAGCAGCCAAGGCACCGGGACAGACAGACGTTATGGCTACACCTTC.

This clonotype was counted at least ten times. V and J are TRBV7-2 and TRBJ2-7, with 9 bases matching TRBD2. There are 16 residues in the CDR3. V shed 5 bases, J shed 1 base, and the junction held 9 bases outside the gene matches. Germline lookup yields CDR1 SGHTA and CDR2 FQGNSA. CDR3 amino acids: CASSLPSTSGSYEQYF. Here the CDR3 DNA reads TGTGCCAGCAGCCTCCCCTCGACTAGCGGATCCTACGAGCAGTACTTC.

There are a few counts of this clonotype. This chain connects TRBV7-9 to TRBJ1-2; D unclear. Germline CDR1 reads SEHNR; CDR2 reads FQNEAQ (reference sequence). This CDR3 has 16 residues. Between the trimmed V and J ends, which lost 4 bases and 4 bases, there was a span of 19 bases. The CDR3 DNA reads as TGTGCCAGCAGCTCCCCCTCTACATCGGGCTTCTATGGCTACACCTTC. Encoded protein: CASSSPSTSGFYGYTF.

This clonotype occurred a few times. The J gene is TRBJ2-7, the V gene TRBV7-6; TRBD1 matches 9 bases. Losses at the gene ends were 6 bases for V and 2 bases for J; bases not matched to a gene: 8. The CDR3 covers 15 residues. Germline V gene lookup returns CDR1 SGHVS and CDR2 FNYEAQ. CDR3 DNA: TGTGCCAGCAGGTCCGGGACAGGGATTACCTACGAGCAGTACTTC. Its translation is CASRSGTGITYEQYF.

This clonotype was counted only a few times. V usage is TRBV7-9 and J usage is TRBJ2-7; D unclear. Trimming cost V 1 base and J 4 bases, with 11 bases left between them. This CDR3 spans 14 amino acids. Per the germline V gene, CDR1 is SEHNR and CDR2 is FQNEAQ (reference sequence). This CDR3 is CASSLGLSTYEQYF. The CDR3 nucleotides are TGTGCCAGCAGCTTAGGGCTTTCCACTTACGAGCAGTACTTC.

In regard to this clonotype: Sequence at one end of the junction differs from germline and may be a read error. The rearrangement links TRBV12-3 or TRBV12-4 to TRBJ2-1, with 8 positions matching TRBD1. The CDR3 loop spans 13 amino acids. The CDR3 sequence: CASSSTGRQDREF. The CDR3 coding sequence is TGTGCCAGCAGTTCTACGGGGAGACAGGACAGGGAGTTC.